This is a list of T cell receptor beta chains from one sample in a study of blood T cell repertoires in COVID-19. The method was immunoSEQ multiplex PCR; TCRdb's version includes in-frame clones alone and lacks a portion of them. The sample records roughly 180,000 clones, 81% being singletons. Sample: peripheral blood. The source is a woman aged 40 to 50 with COVID-19, enrolled during active disease. CDR3s include the opening cysteine and the closing phenylalanine or tryptophan. D genes are given only for firm matches.

d_call: -
v_call: TRBV28
j_call: TRBJ2-1
cdr3_aa: CASRETGSSYNEQFF
cdr3_nt: TGTGCCAGCAGAGAGACGGGGAGCTCCTACAATGAGCAGTTCTTC

d_call: -
v_call: TRBV12-5
j_call: TRBJ2-1
cdr3_aa: CASGLWAGASYNEQFF
cdr3_nt: TGTGCTAGTGGTTTGTGGGCTGGTGCTTCCTACAATGAGCAGTTCTTC

d_call: -
v_call: TRBV12-3/TRBV12-4
j_call: TRBJ2-5
cdr3_aa: CASKTGRGETQYF
cdr3_nt: TGTGCCAGCAAAACAGGGAGGGGTGAGACCCAGTACTTC

d_call: TRBD1
v_call: TRBV30
j_call: TRBJ1-1
cdr3_aa: CAWSIGQGVTEAFF
cdr3_nt: TGTGCCTGGAGTATCGGACAGGGGGTAACTGAAGCTTTCTTT

d_call: TRBD1
v_call: TRBV28
j_call: TRBJ1-4
cdr3_aa: CASSFQGGGVNEKLFF
cdr3_nt: TGTGCCAGCAGCTTTCAAGGGGGCGGAGTTAATGAAAAACTGTTTTTT

d_call: -
v_call: TRBV16
j_call: TRBJ1-1
cdr3_aa: CASSQRQAAMNTEAFF
cdr3_nt: TGTGCCAGCAGCCAACGACAGGCGGCAATGAACACTGAAGCTTTCTTT

d_call: -
v_call: TRBV4-1
j_call: TRBJ2-1
cdr3_aa: CASSQQQGSYNEQFF
cdr3_nt: TGCGCCAGCAGCCAACAACAGGGCTCCTACAATGAGCAGTTCTTC

d_call: -
v_call: TRBV11-3
j_call: TRBJ1-1
cdr3_aa: CASSLRTGREAFF
cdr3_nt: TGTGCCAGCAGCTTGCGAACAGGGAGAGAAGCTTTCTTT

d_call: TRBD1
v_call: TRBV19
j_call: TRBJ1-2
cdr3_aa: CASSKRGQGNGYTF
cdr3_nt: TGTGCCAGTAGTAAACGGGGACAGGGGAATGGCTACACCTTC

d_call: -
v_call: TRBV19
j_call: TRBJ1-1
cdr3_aa: CASSLGHSNTEAFF
cdr3_nt: TGTGCCAGTAGTCTGGGACATTCGAACACTGAAGCTTTCTTT

d_call: -
v_call: TRBV27
j_call: TRBJ2-2
cdr3_aa: CASSLLGGEGELFF
cdr3_nt: TGTGCCAGCAGTTTGTTGGGGGGAGAGGGGGAGCTGTTTTTT

d_call: -
v_call: TRBV3-1/TRBV3-2
j_call: TRBJ1-1
cdr3_aa: CASRAPGALAEAFF
cdr3_nt: TGTGCCAGCAGGGCGCCAGGGGCTCTAGCTGAAGCTTTCTTT

d_call: TRBD1
v_call: TRBV4-1
j_call: TRBJ1-5
cdr3_aa: CASSQDRGESGNQPQHF
cdr3_nt: TGCGCCAGCAGCCAAGACAGGGGGGAAAGTGGCAATCAGCCCCAGCATTTT

d_call: -
v_call: TRBV5-1
j_call: TRBJ1-5
cdr3_aa: CASSKGSGGNWPQHF
cdr3_nt: TGCGCCAGCAGCAAGGGTTCGGGGGGTAATTGGCCCCAGCATTTT

d_call: -
v_call: TRBV7-9
j_call: TRBJ2-2
cdr3_aa: CASSFTQTNTGELFF
cdr3_nt: TGTGCCAGCAGCTTTACACAGACAAACACCGGGGAGCTGTTTTTT

d_call: TRBD1
v_call: TRBV4-1
j_call: TRBJ1-4
cdr3_aa: CASSQDKGLGVYRGEKLFF
cdr3_nt: TGCGCCAGCAGCCAAGATAAAGGGTTGGGTGTTTACAGGGGTGAAAAACTGTTTTTT

d_call: -
v_call: TRBV11-2
j_call: TRBJ2-1
cdr3_aa: CASSPTVNEQFF
cdr3_nt: TGTGCCAGCAGCCCCACAGTCAATGAGCAGTTCTTC

d_call: TRBD1
v_call: TRBV28
j_call: TRBJ1-5
cdr3_aa: CASRPGTGGLYQPQHF
cdr3_nt: TGTGCCAGCAGACCCGGGACAGGGGGGTTATATCAGCCCCAGCATTTT

d_call: TRBD1
v_call: TRBV19
j_call: TRBJ1-1
cdr3_aa: CASTHQTGRAFF
cdr3_nt: TGTGCCAGCACTCACCAGACAGGGAGAGCTTTCTTT

d_call: -
v_call: TRBV11-2
j_call: TRBJ1-1
cdr3_aa: CASSLVQGGTEAFF
cdr3_nt: TGTGCCAGCAGCTTAGTACAGGGAGGGACTGAAGCTTTCTTT